Following are 30 T cell receptor beta chains from one sample sequenced in a study of cytomegalovirus exposure and HLA in healthy donors. It was with 60 Vbeta and 13 Jbeta primers that the PCR ran. TCRdb's table, derived via immunoSEQ multiplex PCR, lists solely in-frame clones and lacks some. In the table there are tens of thousands of clones, roughly four fifths of which are singletons. Sequencing was carried out using PBMCs. These receptors came from a woman in her twenties or thirties in good health and CMV-seronegative.

The genes are TRBV5-1 and TRBJ1-2, with unresolved D. CDR3 size: 15 residues. The V end was cut by 0 bases, the J end by 9 bases, with 18 bases between. CDR1 and CDR2 (germline): SGHRS, YFSETQ. CDR3 DNA sequence: TGCGCCAGCAGCTTGGAGGCGGGCCGTCCGAAGAGCTACACCTTC. This encodes CASSLEAGRPKSYTF.

This chain links TRBV15 with TRBJ2-5; a possible D gene is TRBD2 (5 bases). Germline V gene sequence: CDR1 LNHNV, CDR2 YYDKDF (reference sequence). The CDR3 loop spans 12 amino acids. V was cut by 9 bases and J by 4 bases, with 12 bases left in between. The CDR3 region has the DNA TGTGCCACTACAGAGGGCCGAGAGACCCAGTACTTC. This translates into CATTEGRETQYF.

This clone showed up just once. The V and J genes are TRBV29-1 and TRBJ2-3; 7 nucleotides agree with TRBD2. CDR1 is SQVTM and CDR2 is ANQGSEA in the germline V gene. The junction had 11 bases not matched to a gene; V was cut back by 7 bases and J by 4 bases. The CDR3 contains 14 residues. The CDR3 DNA reads TGCAGCGGTGGGGTACGGGAGGAGGCAGATACGCAGTATTTT. Translated, it gives CSGGVREEADTQYF.

This clone is a singleton in its sample. V is TRBV6-1 and J is TRBJ2-1, with D possibly matching TRBD2 (6 bases). The CDR3 runs 14 residues. The V end lost 4 bases, the J end lost 10 bases, and 17 bases lay between the germline ends. Looked up from germline, CDR1 is MNHNS and CDR2 is SASEGT. CDR3 DNA: TGTGCCAGCAGTGGCGGGACCCGAACCTTCGAGCAGTTCTTC. It is translated as CASSGGTRTFEQFF.

This rearrangement joins TRBV27 to TRBJ1-2; TRBD1 matches at 8 bases. Germline-derived CDR1 and CDR2 are MNHEY and SMNVEV (reference sequence). The CDR3 has 14 amino acids. After removal of 2 bases from V and 8 bases from J, the junction contained 7 bases not matched to a gene. CDR3 in amino acids: CASSLGQGAVGYTF. The CDR3 bases are TGTGCCAGCAGTTTAGGGCAGGGGGCGGTCGGCTACACCTTC.

The rearrangement joins TRBV2 to TRBJ2-6, with unresolved D. V gave up 7 bases and J gave up 2 bases, with 9 bases separating them. The CDR3 has 14 residues. Germline V CDR1 and CDR2: SNHLY, FYNNEI. CDR3 DNA sequence: TGTGCCAGCATTCTGCGGACTGGGGCCAACGTCCTGACTTTC. Residues: CASILRTGANVLTF. The complete variable domain, with remaining parts taken from reference TRBV2 and TRBJ2-6, reads EPEVTQTPSHQVTQMGQEVILRCVPISNHLYFYWYRQILGQKVEFLVSFYNNEISEKSEIFDDQFSVERPDGSNFTLKIRSTKLEDSAMYFCASILRTGANVLTFGAGSRLTVL.

The V and J genes are TRBV7-8 and TRBJ1-1; D remains unclear. CDR1 and CDR2 from the germline V gene are SGHVS and FQNEAQ. With 1 base removed from V and 1 base from J, the gap between germline ends came to 7 bases. The CDR3 sequence is 14 residues long. The CDR3 is CASSLVAGNTEAFF. The CDR3 DNA reads TGTGCCAGCAGCTTAGTCGCCGGGAACACTGAAGCTTTCTTT.

The chain carries TRBV29-1 and TRBJ2-7; 9 bases fit TRBD2. The junction had 5 bases not matched to a gene; V was cut back by 1 base and J by 7 bases. Germline V gene lookup returns CDR1 SQVTM and CDR2 ANQGSEA. CDR3 length: 13 residues. CDR3 region: CSVEVAGAGEQYF. CDR3 sequence (DNA): TGCAGCGTTGAAGTAGCGGGAGCAGGGGAGCAGTACTTC.

This clone was seen only a few times. The chain carries TRBV28 and TRBJ1-4, with D tentatively TRBD1 (5 bases). Trimming removed 11 bases from V and 7 bases from J, with 8 bases in between. CDR1 is MDHEN and CDR2 is SYDVKM in the germline V gene. The CDR3 has 10 amino acids. CDR3 DNA: TGTGCCGTAAGGGGTGAAAAACTGTTTTTT. Translation gives CAVRGEKLFF. The complete variable domain, with remaining parts taken from reference TRBV28 and TRBJ1-4, reads DVKVTQSSRYLVKRTGEKVFLECVQDMDHENMFWYRQDPGLGLRLIYFSYDVKMKEKGDIPEGYSVSREKKERFSLILESASTNQTSMYLCAVRGEKLFFGSGTQLSVL.

The chain recombines TRBV28 with TRBJ2-6; 10 bases align to TRBD1. This CDR3 is built from 18 residues. Germline CDR1 MDHEN, CDR2 SYDVKM. V lost 6 bases, J lost 2 bases, and 10 bases stayed unmatched. The CDR3 sequence is CASRAGTGVMPGANVLTF. The CDR3 bases are TGTGCCAGCAGGGCCGGGACAGGGGTAATGCCTGGGGCCAACGTCCTGACTTTC.

This clone was seen a few times. The CDR3 reads CASSLGAGGPDEQFF. The CDR3 region has the DNA TGCGCCAGCAGCTTGGGGGCGGGAGGGCCGGATGAGCAGTTCTTC. This chain uses TRBV5-1 with TRBJ2-1; 9 bases agree with TRBD2. V lost 0 bases to trimming and J lost 8 bases; unmatched junction nucleotides: 6. The CDR3 sequence is 15 residues long. The V gene's germline CDR1 is SGHRS and CDR2 YFSETQ. Combining the CDR3 with reference TRBV5-1 and TRBJ2-1 gives the whole variable domain KAGVTQTPRYLIKTRGQQVTLSCSPISGHRSVSWYQQTPGQGLQFLFEYFSETQRNKGNFPGRFSGRQFSNSRSEMNVSTLELGDSALYLCASSLGAGGPDEQFFGPGTRLTVL.

V usage is TRBV21-1 and J usage is TRBJ2-7; the table's D call TRBD1 went unverified against the DNA. TRBV21-1 is noted as a pseudogene. This CDR3 spans 15 amino acids. The CDR3 spells CASSKGRDRSYEQYF. The CDR3 region has the DNA TGTGCCAGCAGCAAGGGACGGGACAGATCCTACGAGCAGTACTTC.

In its sample, this clone was seen a few times. This chain connects TRBV4-2 to TRBJ2-1, with D perhaps TRBD2 (5 bases). CDR1 is LGHNA, CDR2 YNFKEQ, per germline. CDR3 length: 18 residues. The germline V and J ends were trimmed by 4 bases and 4 bases, with 23 bases remaining between them. This CDR3 is CASSPRPSRERLYNEQFF. Written as DNA, the CDR3 is TGTGCCAGCAGCCCCAGACCTTCGAGGGAGAGGCTATACAATGAGCAGTTCTTC.

The chain combines TRBV28 with TRBJ2-1, with 9 bases that match TRBD2. Trimming removed 6 bases from V and 6 bases from J; junction bases left unmatched: 3. CDR1 and CDR2 from the germline V gene are MDHEN and SYDVKM. The CDR3 is 13 residues long. The CDR3 DNA reads TGTGCCAGCAGGGCGGGAGGGCCCAATGAGCAGTTCTTC. It is translated as CASRAGGPNEQFF.

The chain employs TRBV5-4 and TRBJ2-5; a weak D match, TRBD2 (6 bases). Trimming pared 2 bases from V and 5 bases from J, leaving 10 bases between. Germline V lookup: CDR1 SGHNT, CDR2 YYREEE (reference sequence). There are 13 residues in the CDR3. For the CDR3, the DNA is TGTGCCAGCAGCTTATTAGCGGCGGAGACCCAGTACTTC. Its protein product is CASSLLAAETQYF.

V usage is TRBV30 and J usage is TRBJ1-5; D perhaps matches TRBD1 (6 bases). Trimming removed 0 bases from V and 0 bases from J, with 12 bases in between. Germline assignment: CDR1 GTSNPN and CDR2 SVGIG (reference sequence). The CDR3 spans 16 residues. The CDR3 region is CAWSVTGLYSNQPQHF. The CDR3 DNA reads TGTGCCTGGAGTGTAACAGGGCTATATAGCAATCAGCCCCAGCATTTT.

This rearrangement joins TRBV2 to TRBJ1-2; D is possibly TRBD1 (6 bases). CDR1 and CDR2 from the germline V gene are SNHLY and FYNNEI. The CDR3 spans 16 residues. Trimming shortened V by 2 bases and J by 8 bases, and 21 bases separated the two germline ends. The CDR3: CASSENRARESGGYTF. The CDR3 DNA reads TGTGCCAGCAGTGAAAACAGGGCGAGGGAGTCGGGAGGCTACACCTTC. The full variable domain, with the rest looked up from reference TRBV2 and TRBJ1-2, is EPEVTQTPSHQVTQMGQEVILRCVPISNHLYFYWYRQILGQKVEFLVSFYNNEISEKSEIFDDQFSVERPDGSNFTLKIRSTKLEDSAMYFCASSENRARESGGYTFGSGTRLTVV.

The V gene is TRBV19, the J gene TRBJ2-7, with D possibly TRBD1 on 6 matching bases. The CDR3 is made up of 15 amino acids. In germline, CDR1 is LNHDA, CDR2 SQIVND (reference sequence). V was pared by 1 base and J by 2 bases, with 12 bases between. CDR3 DNA: TGTGCCAGTAGTATAGGTGGGGGCTATACCTACGAGCAGTACTTC. Translated, it gives CASSIGGGYTYEQYF.

The chain couples TRBV4-1 to TRBJ2-1, with a possible D match to TRBD2 (5 bases). Trimming removed 1 base from V and 0 bases from J, with 10 bases in between. Germline V CDR1 and CDR2: MGHRA, YSYEKL. This CDR3 has 16 residues. The CDR3 spells CASSQGQAVSYNEQFF. For the CDR3, the DNA is TGCGCCAGCAGCCAAGGGCAAGCGGTCTCCTACAATGAGCAGTTCTTC.

Here the CDR3 reads CASSLGGGVNTEAFF. The CDR3 region has the DNA TGTGCCAGCAGCTTAGGCGGGGGCGTGAACACTGAAGCTTTCTTT. The chain uses TRBV7-6 and TRBJ1-1, with D possibly TRBD1 on 6 matching bases. Germline CDR1 reads SGHVS; CDR2 reads FNYEAQ. Trimming removed 1 base from V and 0 bases from J, with 9 bases in between. The CDR3 extends over 15 amino acids.

The chain combines TRBV7-2 with TRBJ2-3; TRBD2 matches at 7 bases. Germline assignment: CDR1 SGHTA and CDR2 FQGNSA. The CDR3 covers 15 residues. V trimming: 5 bases; J trimming: 3 bases; junction bases outside the gene matches: 8. The CDR3 reads CASSPSPGGTDTQYF. CDR3 nucleotides: TGTGCCAGCAGCCCTAGTCCGGGAGGAACAGATACGCAGTATTTT.

The chain has TRBV4-3 and TRBJ1-2; D call uncertain. CDR1 is LGHNA, CDR2 YSLEER, per germline. The CDR3 extends over 15 amino acids. Trimming pared 4 bases from V and 0 bases from J, leaving 12 bases between. CDR3 nucleotide sequence: TGCGCCAGCAGCCCTTCCGCAACAGCTAACTATGGCTACACCTTC. Its protein is CASSPSATANYGYTF.

V and J are TRBV7-9 and TRBJ1-1; TRBD1 aligns across 7 bases. V was clipped by 5 bases and J by 5 bases; unmatched bases: 5. Germline CDR1 SEHNR, CDR2 FQNEAQ (reference sequence). This CDR3 has 13 residues. CDR3 DNA: TGTGCCAGCAGCCCAACAGGGGCGACTGAAGCTTTCTTT. It is translated as CASSPTGATEAFF. The full variable domain, in which reference TRBV7-9 and TRBJ1-1 provide the parts outside the CDR3, is DTGVSQNPRHKITKRGQNVTFRCDPISEHNRLYWYRQTLGQGPEFLTYFQNEAQLEKSRLLSDRFSAERPKGSFSTLEIQRTEQGDSAMYLCASSPTGATEAFFGQGTRLTVV.

CDR3 sequence (DNA): TGTGCCAGCAGCCCCGACTCCTCCACAGATACGCAGTATTTT. Translation: CASSPDSSTDTQYF. This chain connects TRBV7-3 to TRBJ2-3; D gene unclear. V was pared by 5 bases and J by 2 bases, with 11 bases between. CDR3 length equals 14 residues. From germline, CDR1 is SGHTA and CDR2 FQGTGA. The variable domain in full, with the rest retrieved from reference TRBV7-3 and TRBJ2-3, is GAGVSQTPSNKVTEKGKYVELRCDPISGHTALYWYRQSLGQGPEFLIYFQGTGAADDSGLPNDRFFAVRPEGSVSTLKIQRTERGDSAVYLCASSPDSSTDTQYFGPGTRLTVL.

Comment on this clone: Other DNA sequences in this sample translate to the same CDR3. The chain has TRBV5-1 and TRBJ1-1; D unclear. V was shortened by 0 bases and J by 1 base, with 7 bases between the two germline ends. The V gene's germline CDR1 is SGHRS and CDR2 YFSETQ. CDR3 length equals 14 residues. This CDR3 is CASSLGPGNTEAFF. The CDR3 bases are TGCGCCAGCAGCTTGGGGCCGGGGAACACTGAAGCTTTCTTT.

The chain combines TRBV6-1 with TRBJ1-2; TRBD1 is a possible D gene (5 bases). Trimming cost V 0 bases and J 2 bases, with 10 bases left between them. Germline loops: CDR1 MNHNS, CDR2 SASEGT. This CDR3 region has 15 residues. CDR3 nucleotide sequence: TGTGCCAGCAGTGAAGCTGGGGGACTGAACTATGGCTACACCTTC. This sequence encodes CASSEAGGLNYGYTF.

The rearrangement links TRBV19 to TRBJ1-4; D unresolved. The CDR3 runs 12 residues. V lost 5 bases to trimming and J lost 7 bases, with 8 bases between them. Per germline, CDR1 LNHDA and CDR2 SQIVND (reference sequence). CDR3 in amino acids: CASSEGFEKLFF. The CDR3, as DNA: TGTGCCAGTAGTGAGGGTTTTGAAAAACTGTTTTTT.

The V and J genes are TRBV4-1 and TRBJ1-3, with unresolved D. Germline V lookup: CDR1 MGHRA, CDR2 YSYEKL. This CDR3 contains 19 residues. Trimming removed 0 bases from V and 2 bases from J, with 20 bases in between. CDR3 region: CASSQEAGPLEVTGNTIYF. DNA of the CDR3: TGCGCCAGCAGCCAAGAGGCCGGGCCCCTGGAGGTTACTGGAAACACCATATATTTT.

The chain employs TRBV7-6 and TRBJ2-7; TRBD1 might be the D (5 bases). This CDR3 is 13 amino acids long. The V end lost 4 bases, the J end lost 4 bases, and 11 bases lay between the germline ends. The germline CDR1 and CDR2 sequences are SGHVS and FNYEAQ. The CDR3 DNA sequence: TGTGCCAGCAGCTCATATCAGGGTTACGAGCAGTACTTC. Protein sequence: CASSSYQGYEQYF.

The chain recombines TRBV14 with TRBJ1-1; D remains unclear. Germline CDR1 SGHDN, CDR2 FVKESK. The CDR3 is made up of 15 amino acids. V was clipped by 4 bases and J by 1 base, with 13 bases between them. CDR3 sequence: CASSLEYFPNTEAFF. The CDR3 nucleotides are TGTGCCAGCAGCCTCGAGTACTTCCCGAACACTGAAGCTTTCTTT.